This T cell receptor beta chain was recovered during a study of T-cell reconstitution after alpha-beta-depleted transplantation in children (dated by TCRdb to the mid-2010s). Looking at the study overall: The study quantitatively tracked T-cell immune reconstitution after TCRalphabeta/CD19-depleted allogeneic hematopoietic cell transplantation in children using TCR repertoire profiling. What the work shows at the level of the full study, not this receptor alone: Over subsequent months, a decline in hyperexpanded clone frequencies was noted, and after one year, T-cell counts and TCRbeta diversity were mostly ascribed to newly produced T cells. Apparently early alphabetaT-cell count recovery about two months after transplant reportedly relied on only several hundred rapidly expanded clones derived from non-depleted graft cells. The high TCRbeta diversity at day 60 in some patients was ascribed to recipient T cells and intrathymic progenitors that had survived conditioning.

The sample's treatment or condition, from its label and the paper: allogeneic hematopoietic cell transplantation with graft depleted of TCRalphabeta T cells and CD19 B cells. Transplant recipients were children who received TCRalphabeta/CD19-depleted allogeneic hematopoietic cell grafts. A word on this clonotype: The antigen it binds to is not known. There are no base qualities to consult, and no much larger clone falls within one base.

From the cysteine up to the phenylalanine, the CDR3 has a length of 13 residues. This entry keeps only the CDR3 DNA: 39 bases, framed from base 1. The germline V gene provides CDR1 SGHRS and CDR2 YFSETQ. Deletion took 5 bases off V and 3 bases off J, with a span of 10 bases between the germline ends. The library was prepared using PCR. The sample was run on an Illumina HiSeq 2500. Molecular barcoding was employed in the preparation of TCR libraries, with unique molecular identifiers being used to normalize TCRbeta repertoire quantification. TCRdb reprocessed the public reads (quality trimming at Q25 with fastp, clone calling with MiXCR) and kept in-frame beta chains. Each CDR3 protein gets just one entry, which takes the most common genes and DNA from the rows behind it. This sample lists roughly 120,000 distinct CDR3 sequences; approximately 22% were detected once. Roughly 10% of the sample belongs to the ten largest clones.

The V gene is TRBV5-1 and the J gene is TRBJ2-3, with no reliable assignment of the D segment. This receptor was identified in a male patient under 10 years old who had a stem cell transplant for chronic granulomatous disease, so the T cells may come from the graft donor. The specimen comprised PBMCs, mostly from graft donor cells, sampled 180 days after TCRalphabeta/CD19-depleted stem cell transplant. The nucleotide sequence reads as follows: TGCGCCAGCAGTCGGGTGGGGACAGATACGCAGTATTTT. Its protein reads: CASSRVGTDTQYF. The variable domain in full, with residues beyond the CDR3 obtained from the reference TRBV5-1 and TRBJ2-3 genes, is KAGVTQTPRYLIKTRGQQVTLSCSPISGHRSVSWYQQTPGQGLQFLFEYFSETQRNKGNFPGRFSGRQFSNSRSEMNVSTLELGDSALYLCASSRVGTDTQYFGPGTRLTVL.